Listed below are T cell receptor beta chains from one sample, sequenced in a study of blood T cells in healthy people across ages. Each CDR3 protein gets one entry after TCRdb re-called the 5' RACE reads with MiXCR. The repertoire consists of 600,000 to 850,000 distinct CDR3 sequences, with roughly 41% occurring once and the leading ten covering less than 25%. Sequencing was done on a sample of blood. The receptors were gathered from a woman in her fifties or sixties in good health. CDR3s include the opening cysteine and the closing phenylalanine or tryptophan. D genes are given only for firm matches. Clone size is shown for a subset of rows, as once, few, many or a class of expanded clone.

d_call j_call v_call clone_size cdr3_aa cdr3_nt
- TRBJ1-6 TRBV4-2 - CASSQDIGSHSPLHF TGTGCCAGCAGCCAAGATATCGGGAGCCATTCACCCCTCCACTTT
- TRBJ2-7 TRBV28 few CATLREGLFYEQYF TGTGCCACCCTGCGCGAGGGTCTTTTCTACGAGCAGTACTTC
TRBD2 TRBJ2-3 TRBV20-1 - CSAMGGGASDTQYF TGCAGTGCTATGGGCGGGGGGGCCTCAGATACGCAGTATTTT
- TRBJ2-5 TRBV20-1 - CSGEHGQETQYF TGCAGTGGGGAACACGGACAAGAGACCCAGTACTTC
TRBD2 TRBJ2-1 TRBV4-3 few CASSQDITSGSYNEQFF TGCGCCAGCAGCCAAGATATAACTAGCGGGAGCTACAATGAGCAGTTCTTC
TRBD1 TRBJ2-7 TRBV4-1 few CASSKTTDRDTYEQYF TGCGCCAGCAGCAAGACAACGGACAGGGATACCTACGAGCAGTACTTC
- TRBJ2-5 TRBV20-1 - CSARGLLAGGETQYF TGCAGTGCTAGGGGGCTACTAGCAGGAGGAGAGACCCAGTACTTC
TRBD1 TRBJ2-5 TRBV29-1 - CSTKTGGQETQYF TGCAGCACAAAAACAGGGGGCCAAGAGACCCAGTACTTC
- TRBJ1-5 TRBV15 - CATSRSRSLGNQPQHF TGTGCCACCAGCAGGTCGCGCAGTCTTGGAAATCAGCCCCAGCATTTT
- TRBJ2-4 TRBV29-1 - CSVPWGSQDQYF TGCAGCGTTCCGTGGGGTTCACAGGACCAGTACTTC
TRBD2 TRBJ2-5 TRBV7-3 few CASSLGLGGGEETQYF TGTGCCAGCAGCTTAGGGCTAGGCGGGGGGGAAGAGACCCAGTACTTC
TRBD2 TRBJ2-7 TRBV4-2 few CASSQEGTAGGSYNEQYF TGTGCCAGCAGCCAAGAAGGGACAGCGGGAGGCTCCTACAATGAGCAGTACTTC
- TRBJ2-2 TRBV28 - CASRTAGDKNTGELFF TGTGCCAGCAGGACCGCGGGGGACAAGAACACCGGGGAGCTGTTTTTT
- TRBJ1-2 TRBV27 - CASRRMDNNYGYTF TGTGCCAGCAGACGAATGGACAATAACTATGGCTACACCTTC
TRBD1 TRBJ2-5 TRBV28 - CASSIVGTAKETQYF TGTGCCAGCAGTATAGTAGGGACAGCCAAAGAGACCCAGTACTTC
- TRBJ1-1 TRBV6-2/TRBV6-3 - CASIEGGRTEAFF TGTGCCAGCATCGAGGGGGGGAGGACTGAAGCTTTCTTT
- TRBJ2-3 TRBV20-1 - CSARVAASYTDTQYF TGCAGTGCACGGGTGGCAGCATCCTACACAGATACGCAGTATTTT
TRBD1 TRBJ2-5 TRBV29-1 - CSVEGVQGEETQYF TGCAGCGTTGAAGGGGTGCAGGGGGAGGAGACCCAGTACTTC
- TRBJ2-5 TRBV29-1 - CSGGVVETQYF TGCAGCGGGGGCGTTGTGGAGACCCAGTACTTC
TRBD2 TRBJ2-1 TRBV6-6 - CASSYPTSGSEFNEQFF TGTGCCAGCAGTTACCCGACTAGCGGGAGTGAATTTAATGAGCAGTTCTTC
TRBD1 TRBJ2-6 TRBV20-1 few CSARPRGLGANVLTF TGCAGTGCTAGGCCGAGGGGGCTTGGGGCCAACGTCCTGACTTTC
- TRBJ2-5 TRBV6-5 - CTSSYFIRETQYF TGTACCAGCAGTTACTTTATTCGAGAGACCCAGTACTTC
- TRBJ1-1 TRBV5-1 - CASRAGRATTEAFF TGCGCCAGCAGGGCCGGGCGGGCGACCACTGAAGCTTTCTTT
- TRBJ2-3 TRBV9 few CASSRSGGDTQYF TGTGCCAGCAGCCGAAGCGGCGGAGATACGCAGTATTTT
TRBD1 TRBJ2-7 TRBV30 - CAWSRPPGQWNYEQYF TGTGCCTGGTCCCGACCTCCGGGACAGTGGAACTACGAGCAGTACTTC
TRBD2 TRBJ2-7 TRBV6-1 few CASSQTSGVPSSYEQYF TGTGCCAGCAGCCAGACTAGCGGAGTCCCAAGCTCCTACGAGCAGTACTTC
TRBD2 TRBJ2-5 TRBV27 - CASSDVAGGPTSYF TGTGCCAGCAGTGACGTAGCGGGAGGCCCGACTTCGTACTTC
- TRBJ2-7 TRBV27 few CASSPSSAYEQYF TGTGCCAGCAGTCCATCTAGTGCCTACGAGCAGTACTTC
- TRBJ2-3 TRBV5-1 - CASSLGTTDTDTQYF TGCGCCAGCAGCTTGGGGACGACGGACACAGATACGCAGTATTTT
- TRBJ1-4 TRBV29-1 - CSVETVEKLFF TGCAGCGTTGAAACAGTGGAAAAACTGTTTTTT
TRBD2 TRBJ2-5 TRBV28 - CASSPAGAGGGETQYF TGTGCCAGCAGTCCCGCCGGGGCGGGGGGTGGGGAGACCCAGTACTTC
- TRBJ2-7 TRBV6-5 - CASSPQTGVEQYF TGTGCCAGCAGTCCGCAAACTGGGGTCGAGCAGTACTTC
TRBD1 TRBJ1-2 TRBV29-1 - CSVPGQVPYGYTF TGCAGCGTGCCGGGACAGGTACCCTATGGCTACACCTTC
- TRBJ1-6 TRBV4-1 few CASSQDGRPSNSPLHF TGCGCCAGCAGCCAAGATGGGAGGCCCTCTAATTCACCCCTCCACTTT
- TRBJ1-5 TRBV4-2 - CASSQDWGGLSNQPQHF TGTGCCAGCAGCCAAGATTGGGGGGGGCTGAGCAATCAGCCCCAGCATTTT